The entry below gives a single TCR beta chain sequence along with its context. This clonotype showed up just a few times. Its antigen is unknown. No qualities accompany the bases; no much larger clone lies one base away. This sample is part of a study of T cells in Graves' hyperthyroidism and ophthalmopathy (dated by TCRdb to about 2019). Background for the entire study: Peripheral blood samples were taken at the time of initial diagnosis, prior to any treatment. A discovery cohort of roughly 100 patients, 43 with Graves' ophthalmopathy and about 60 with stable Graves' hyperthyroidism, was used to find distinguishing TCR V-J signatures. Whether ophthalmopathy could be predicted prospectively was tested in an independent validation cohort made up of 18 to 20 hyperthyroidism patients plus 17 patients who later progressed to ophthalmopathy. For training and testing, the 80 to 100 patients in the discovery cohort were randomly divided in a 7:3 ratio. Thyroid tissue and blood T-cell repertoires from six Graves' hyperthyroidism patients were also compared in the study. Once sampling was done, hyperthyroidism patients were given methimazole at a starting dose of 30 mg daily, whereas ophthalmopathy patients were given high-dose intravenous methylprednisolone. The paper describes TCR Vbeta CDR3 sequencing of 135 peripheral blood samples, made up of some 40 ophthalmopathy patients, roughly 80 hyperthyroidism patients and roughly 17 progressor patients.

Broader findings and caveats from the paper: A 13 V-J signature model separated ophthalmopathy from stable hyperthyroidism, with 87.88% sensitivity and about 81% specificity in cross-validation and 80%/75% in testing. In validation, progression to ophthalmopathy was predicted by the model with nearly 71% sensitivity and nearly 75% specificity, a median of roughly six months before onset. Sample size was not statistically predetermined, and investigators were not blinded to group allocation. Most expanded thyroid clonotypes (frequency above 0.001) were also detected in blood, suggesting blood repertoires may reflect thyroid immune responses.

The TCR beta CDR3 regions were amplified from RNA transcripts. For the first round of RT-PCR on the TCR CDR3, the HTBI primer set was used together with the Qiagen OneStep RT-PCR kit. The libraries were constructed in a second round of multiplex PCR and then size-selected and purified. Sequencing of the libraries was done on an Illumina HiSeq2000 using paired-end 100 bp reads. The study's own analysis went as follows. SOAPnuke was used to process the raw data, with reads discarded if the reads contained adapters or uncalled bases, had a mean Phred below 15, or lacked an exact constant-primer or identifier match. High-quality paired reads were merged using COPE v1.2.5, and each unique nucleotide sequence was defined as a clonotype. MiTCR v1.1 was used to align the clonotypes against IMGT TRBV, TRBD and TRBJ reference segments. The analysis was restricted to V-J combinations with a frequency above 0.0001, which together covered 98% to 99.2% of the repertoires. A TCS score was defined as the ratio between F50 (clonal expansion) and ExV (chaos), using BLOSUM62-based TCRdist between CDR3 peptides within each V-J. Welch's t-statistics and random forest reduced fewer than 550 V-J features to roughly 13, which were used in a naive Bayes classifier (R e1071). The public reads were reanalyzed by TCRdb: fastp trimming at Q25, MiXCR alignment, in-frame beta chains only. Rows are unified per CDR3 protein, each entry keeping the most common DNA and genes. These V and J calls originate from TCRdb's pipeline instead of the authors' own analysis. The sample contains about 420,000 distinct CDR3 sequences, roughly an eighth of them found a single time. The ten largest clones add up to about 5% of the sample.

CDR1 is given as SNHLY and CDR2 as FYNNEI, both from the germline V gene. V drops 0 bases and J drops 1 base, leaving 11 bases in between. From its cysteine to its phenylalanine, the CDR3 spans 16 amino acids. Only the CDR3 DNA is retained, 48 bases long and in frame from the first base. Stable Graves' hyperthyroidism was defined as no progression to ophthalmopathy during 18 months of follow-up. Hyperthyroidism patients were newly diagnosed, had a disease duration of under 2 months, and were aged 18 to 65 years. Exclusion was applied to patients with uncontrolled infections, other autoimmune diseases, pregnancy or lactation. Clinical symptoms, serum thyroxine and TRAb, thyroid ultrasound, and orbital computed tomography formed the basis for the diagnoses. PBMCs were separated from about 10 ml of fresh peripheral blood using Ficoll-Paque density gradient centrifugation. Trizol reagent was used to extract total RNA, and RNA quality was then checked on an Agilent 2100 Bioanalyzer.

The chain uses TRBV2 and TRBJ2-3; TRBD2 is a weak D gene call, 7 bases matching. The TCR originated in a woman in her late teens or twenties with Graves' hyperthyroidism. The sample consisted of blood. The CDR3 region reads CASSEAGGHRTDTQYF. The DNA is TGTGCCAGCAGTGAAGCGGGGGGGCATCGCACAGATACGCAGTATTTT. The full variable domain, with segments outside the CDR3 supplied by the reference TRBV2 and TRBJ2-3 proteins, appears as EPEVTQTPSHQVTQMGQEVILRCVPISNHLYFYWYRQILGQKVEFLVSFYNNEISEKSEIFDDQFSVERPDGSNFTLKIRSTKLEDSAMYFCASSEAGGHRTDTQYFGPGTRLTVL.